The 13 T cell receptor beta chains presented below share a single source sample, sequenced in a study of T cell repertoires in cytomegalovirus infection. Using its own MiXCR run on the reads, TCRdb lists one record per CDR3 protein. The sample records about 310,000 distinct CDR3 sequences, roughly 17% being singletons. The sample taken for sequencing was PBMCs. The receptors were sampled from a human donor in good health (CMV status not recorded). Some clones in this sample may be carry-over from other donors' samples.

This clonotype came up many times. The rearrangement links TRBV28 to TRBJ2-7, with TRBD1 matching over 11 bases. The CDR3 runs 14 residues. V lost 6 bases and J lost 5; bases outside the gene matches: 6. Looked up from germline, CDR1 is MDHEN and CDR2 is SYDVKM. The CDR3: CASSRDRGGDEQYF. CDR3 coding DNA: TGTGCCAGCAGCAGGGACAGGGGGGGAGACGAGCAGTACTTC.

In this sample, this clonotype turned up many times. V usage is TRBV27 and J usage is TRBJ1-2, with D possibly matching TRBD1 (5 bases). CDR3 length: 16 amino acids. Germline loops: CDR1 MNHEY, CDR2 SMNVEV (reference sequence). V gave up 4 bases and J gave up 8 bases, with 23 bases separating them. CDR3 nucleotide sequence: TGTGCCAGCAGTTCCCGGCCCGGGGACTCCATCGGGGGCTACACCTTC. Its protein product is CASSSRPGDSIGGYTF.

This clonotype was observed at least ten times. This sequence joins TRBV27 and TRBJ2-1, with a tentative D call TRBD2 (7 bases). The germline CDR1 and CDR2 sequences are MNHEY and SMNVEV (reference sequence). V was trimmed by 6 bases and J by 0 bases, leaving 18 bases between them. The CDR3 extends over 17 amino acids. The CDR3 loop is CASSPPGGQSSYNEQFF. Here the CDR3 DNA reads TGTGCCAGCAGCCCGCCGGGGGGCCAAAGCTCCTACAATGAGCAGTTCTTC.

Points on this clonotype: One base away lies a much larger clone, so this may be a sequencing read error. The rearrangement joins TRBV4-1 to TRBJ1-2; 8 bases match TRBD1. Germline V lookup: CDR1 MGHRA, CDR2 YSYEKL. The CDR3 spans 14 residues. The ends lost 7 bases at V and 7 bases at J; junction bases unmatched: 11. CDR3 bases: TGCGCCAGCAACCCACAGGGGGTTCAGGGTGGCTACACCTTC. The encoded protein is CASNPQGVQGGYTF.

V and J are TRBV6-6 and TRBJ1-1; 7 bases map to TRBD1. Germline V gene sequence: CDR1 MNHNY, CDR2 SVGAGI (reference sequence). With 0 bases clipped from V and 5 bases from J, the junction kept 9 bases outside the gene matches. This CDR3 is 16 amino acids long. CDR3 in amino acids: CASSYSVGTAGTEAFF. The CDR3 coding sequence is TGTGCCAGCAGTTACTCCGTGGGGACAGCGGGGACTGAAGCTTTCTTT.

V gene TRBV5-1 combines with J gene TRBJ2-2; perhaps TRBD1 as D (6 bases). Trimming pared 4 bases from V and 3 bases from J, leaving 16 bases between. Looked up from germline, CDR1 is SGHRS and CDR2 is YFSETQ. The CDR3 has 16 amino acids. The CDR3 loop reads CASSLGQGSDTGELFF. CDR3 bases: TGCGCCAGCAGCCTGGGGCAGGGGTCGGACACCGGGGAGCTGTTTTTT.

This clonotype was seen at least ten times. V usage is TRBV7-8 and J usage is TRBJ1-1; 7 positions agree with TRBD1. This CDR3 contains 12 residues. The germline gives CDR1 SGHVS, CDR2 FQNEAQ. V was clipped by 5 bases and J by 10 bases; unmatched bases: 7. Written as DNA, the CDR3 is TGTGCCAGCAGCCCCGACAGGGTGGGAGCTTTCTTT. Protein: CASSPDRVGAFF.

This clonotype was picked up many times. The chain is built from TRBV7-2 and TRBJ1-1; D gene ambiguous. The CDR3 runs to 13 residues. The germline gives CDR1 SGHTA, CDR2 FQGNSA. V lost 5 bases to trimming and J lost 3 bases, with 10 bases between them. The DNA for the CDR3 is TGTGCCAGCAGCACCGGACGGGACACTGAAGCTTTCTTT. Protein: CASSTGRDTEAFF.

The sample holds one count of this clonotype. CDR3 sequence (DNA): TGCGCCAGCAGCCAAGATCTAGATGGCTACACCTTC. Protein sequence: CASSQDLDGYTF. The chain recombines TRBV4-1 with TRBJ1-2; no clear D gene. CDR3 size: 12 residues. Germline V gene data show CDR1 as MGHRA and CDR2 as YSYEKL. V dropped 0 bases and J dropped 6 bases, with 5 bases sitting between them.

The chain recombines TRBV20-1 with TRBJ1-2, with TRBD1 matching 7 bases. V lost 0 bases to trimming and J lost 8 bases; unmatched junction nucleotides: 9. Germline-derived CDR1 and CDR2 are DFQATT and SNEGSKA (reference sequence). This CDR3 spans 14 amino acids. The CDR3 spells CSARDAKGARGYTF. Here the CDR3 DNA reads TGCAGTGCTAGAGACGCGAAGGGGGCGAGGGGCTACACCTTC.

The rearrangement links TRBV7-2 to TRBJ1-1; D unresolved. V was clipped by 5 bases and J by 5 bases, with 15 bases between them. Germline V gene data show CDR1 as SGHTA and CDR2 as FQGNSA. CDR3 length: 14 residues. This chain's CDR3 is CASSPPTSLTEAFF. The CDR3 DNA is TGTGCCAGCAGCCCTCCCACCTCGTTGACTGAAGCTTTCTTT. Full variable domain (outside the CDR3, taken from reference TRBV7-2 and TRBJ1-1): GAGVSQSPSNKVTEKGKDVELRCDPISGHTALYWYRQSLGQGLEFLIYFQGNSAPDKSGLPSDRFSAERTGGSVSTLTIQRTQQEDSAVYLCASSPPTSLTEAFFGQGTRLTVV.

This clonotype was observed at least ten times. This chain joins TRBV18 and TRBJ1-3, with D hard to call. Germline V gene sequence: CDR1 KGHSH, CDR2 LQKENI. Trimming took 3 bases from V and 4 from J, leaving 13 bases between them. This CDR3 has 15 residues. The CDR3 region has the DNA TGTGCCAGCTCACCGGGCGGAGAGGCGGGAAACACCATATATTTT. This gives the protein CASSPGGEAGNTIYF.

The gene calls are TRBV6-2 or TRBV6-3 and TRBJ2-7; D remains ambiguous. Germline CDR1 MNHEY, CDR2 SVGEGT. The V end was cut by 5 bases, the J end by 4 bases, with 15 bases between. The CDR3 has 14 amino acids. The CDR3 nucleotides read TGTGCCAGCAGTGGAACAGCCTTTGTTTACGAGCAGTACTTC. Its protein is CASSGTAFVYEQYF.